This is a list of T cell receptor beta chains from one sample in a study of blood T cell repertoires in COVID-19. Profiled with immunoSEQ multiplex PCR; TCRdb holds only in-frame clones, not every one. The sample yields fewer than 250,000 clones, 85% to 90% seen once. The sample was peripheral blood. These receptors came from a man in his forties or fifties with acute or convalescent COVID-19. Each CDR3 is given without its conserved first and last residue. The D gene is left open where the match is weak. Clone size is shown for a subset of rows, as once, few, many or a class of expanded clone.

ASRGQPANYGYT,.,TRBD1,TRBV6-5
ASSLADPGQSNYGYT,.,TRBD1,TRBV7-9
ASSFERPMNTEAF,.,.,TRBV7-9
ASSIGQGAKPYGCT,.,TRBD1,TRBV5-1
ASSLAASGEYEQY,once,TRBD2,TRBV5-5
ASRSGPNQPQH,once,.,TRBV12-3/TRBV12-4
ASSSGQGPPSSKLF,.,TRBD1,TRBV7-6
ASTRTRENTEAF,.,.,TRBV10-1
ASRLGGSSGDTDTQY,.,TRBD2,TRBV5-4
ASSGGEAGETQY,.,TRBD2,TRBV5-1
ASSERDRGSWETQY,.,TRBD1,TRBV6-1
ASSRPRQDYGYT,.,.,TRBV9
ASSLTGDNEQF,.,TRBD1,TRBV7-2
AWRVGGTNQPQH,.,.,TRBV30
ASTSPDRAFSYEQY,.,TRBD1,TRBV2
AISQQGAGNSPLH,.,TRBD1,TRBV10-3
ASSLRDSSTDTQY,.,TRBD1,TRBV3-1/TRBV3-2
ASSPSGVHTGELF,few,TRBD2,TRBV6-5
ASRGMDRGYYEQY,.,TRBD1,TRBV19
ASSSPGQGAFGFFNSPLH,few,TRBD1,TRBV27
ATSGQGAIGELF,.,TRBD1,TRBV6-6
ATQGGPYNSPLH,.,TRBD1,TRBV15
ASSLSRDSYEQY,many,.,TRBV27
ASSNRGRGRAF,.,TRBD1,TRBV6-5
AWRTTGANTGELF,.,.,TRBV30
ASSLAGDTDTQY,once,.,TRBV5-1